These T cell receptor beta chains were read from a single sample in a study of OX40 agonist ivuxolimab in advanced cancers. Sequencing was performed with immunoSEQ multiplex PCR; in TCRdb, only in-frame clones are kept and a portion is missing. The sample shows tens of thousands of clones, 84% of them seen only once. The sample in question was CD4+ or CD8+ T cells sorted from blood, obtained in a trial of the OX40 agonist ivuxolimab. The source of these receptors is an adult with an advanced solid tumor such as melanoma, head and neck, liver or kidney cancer. CDR3s include the opening cysteine and the closing phenylalanine or tryptophan. D genes are given only for firm matches. Some rows mark clone size as missing; the rest say once, few, many or name a class of expanded clone.

>TRBD1|TRBV4-1|TRBJ1-6|NA
TGCGCCAGCAGCCAGTGGACAGGGATCGGATCACCCCTCCACTTT
CASSQWTGIGSPLHF
>NA|TRBV6-6|TRBJ2-2|NA
TGTGCCAGCAGTTTCGGCGGTTACACCGGGGAGCTGTTTTTT
CASSFGGYTGELFF
>NA|TRBV10-2|TRBJ2-2|NA
TGCGCCAGCAGTTTAGCCCTAAACACCGGGGAGCTGTTTTTT
CASSLALNTGELFF
>TRBD2|TRBV4-2|TRBJ2-7|NA
TGTGCCAGCAGCCACTCGGGAGGGTCCTACGAGCAGTACTTC
CASSHSGGSYEQYF
>NA|TRBV28|TRBJ2-7|few
TGTGCCAGCAGTTTGGGGCCTACGGGCTCCTACGAGCAGTACTTC
CASSLGPTGSYEQYF
>NA|TRBV27|TRBJ1-2|NA
TGTGCCAGCAGTAAGAGGGCGAGGGACCGAAAAAACTATGGCTACACCTTC
CASSKRARDRKNYGYTF
>NA|TRBV27|TRBJ2-6|NA
TGTGCCAGCAGTTTTGGCTCGGGGGCCAACGTCCTGACTTTC
CASSFGSGANVLTF
>TRBD2|TRBV11-2|TRBJ2-1|few
TGTGCCGGATCGACTAGCGGGAATAGAAATGAGCAGTTCTTC
CAGSTSGNRNEQFF
>TRBD2|TRBV7-9|TRBJ2-7|NA
TGTGCCAGCAGCCTGGCCAGCGGGAATGAGGGGCAGTACTTC
CASSLASGNEGQYF
>NA|TRBV27|TRBJ1-4|once
TGTGCCAGCAGGGGGGGGACTAATGAAAAACTGTTTTTT
CASRGGTNEKLFF
>NA|TRBV6-5|TRBJ2-1|NA
TGTGCCAGCAGCCAGGGGGACTGGGATGAGCAGTTCTTC
CASSQGDWDEQFF
>NA|TRBV29-1|TRBJ2-2|many
TGCAGCGTTCAGGAGGCCCCGGACACCGGGGAGCTGTTTTTT
CSVQEAPDTGELFF
>NA|TRBV4-3|TRBJ1-5|once
TGCGCCAGCAGCCAAGACACGAGCAATCAGCCCCAGCATTTT
CASSQDTSNQPQHF
>NA|TRBV2|TRBJ1-1|NA
TGTGCCAGCAGTGAAGGTTGGACCACTGAAGCTTTCTTT
CASSEGWTTEAFF
>TRBD2|TRBV11-2|TRBJ2-1|NA
TGTGCCAGCAGCTTAGTTAGCGGGGTAGGCGAGCAGTTCTTC
CASSLVSGVGEQFF
>NA|TRBV28|TRBJ1-5|NA
TGTGCCAGCAGTATAGGCCTCCGGGGTAGCAATCAGCCCCAGCATTTT
CASSIGLRGSNQPQHF
>TRBD2|TRBV28|TRBJ2-5|NA
TGTGCCAGCAGTCCATCGGGACTAGCACAAGAGACCCAGTACTTC
CASSPSGLAQETQYF
>NA|TRBV15|TRBJ1-3|NA
TGTGCCACCAGCAGAGAAACCGGGACGGCTCTAAGGACCATATATTTT
CATSRETGTALRTIYF
>NA|TRBV28|TRBJ1-2|many
TGTGCCAGCAGCGGGTTTACTTATGGCTACACCTTC
CASSGFTYGYTF
>NA|TRBV19|TRBJ1-5|NA
TGTGCCAGCGGTGGGGGGAATCAGCCCCAGCATTTT
CASGGGNQPQHF
>TRBD1|TRBV11-1|TRBJ2-1|NA
TGTGCCAGCAGCGGGTGGGACAGGTTGGATGAGCAGTTCTTC
CASSGWDRLDEQFF
>NA|TRBV7-8|TRBJ1-4|NA
TGTGCCAGCAGCCCCGGACAGTCAACTAATGAAAAACTGTTTTTT
CASSPGQSTNEKLFF
>NA|TRBV11-2|TRBJ1-2|NA
TGTGCCAGCAGCCCCGGGGATCGGGGCTACACCTTC
CASSPGDRGYTF
>NA|TRBV7-9|TRBJ2-7|NA
TGTGCCAGCAGCCAAGGGGGGTCTGGGCAGTACTTC
CASSQGGSGQYF
>NA|TRBV27|TRBJ2-2|NA
TGTGCCAGCAGTTTAGGCCACAACACCGGGGAGCTGTTTTTT
CASSLGHNTGELFF
>NA|TRBV5-1|TRBJ2-7|NA
TGCGCCAGCAGCGATAAGGGGACGGGGGCCTACGAGCAGTACTTC
CASSDKGTGAYEQYF